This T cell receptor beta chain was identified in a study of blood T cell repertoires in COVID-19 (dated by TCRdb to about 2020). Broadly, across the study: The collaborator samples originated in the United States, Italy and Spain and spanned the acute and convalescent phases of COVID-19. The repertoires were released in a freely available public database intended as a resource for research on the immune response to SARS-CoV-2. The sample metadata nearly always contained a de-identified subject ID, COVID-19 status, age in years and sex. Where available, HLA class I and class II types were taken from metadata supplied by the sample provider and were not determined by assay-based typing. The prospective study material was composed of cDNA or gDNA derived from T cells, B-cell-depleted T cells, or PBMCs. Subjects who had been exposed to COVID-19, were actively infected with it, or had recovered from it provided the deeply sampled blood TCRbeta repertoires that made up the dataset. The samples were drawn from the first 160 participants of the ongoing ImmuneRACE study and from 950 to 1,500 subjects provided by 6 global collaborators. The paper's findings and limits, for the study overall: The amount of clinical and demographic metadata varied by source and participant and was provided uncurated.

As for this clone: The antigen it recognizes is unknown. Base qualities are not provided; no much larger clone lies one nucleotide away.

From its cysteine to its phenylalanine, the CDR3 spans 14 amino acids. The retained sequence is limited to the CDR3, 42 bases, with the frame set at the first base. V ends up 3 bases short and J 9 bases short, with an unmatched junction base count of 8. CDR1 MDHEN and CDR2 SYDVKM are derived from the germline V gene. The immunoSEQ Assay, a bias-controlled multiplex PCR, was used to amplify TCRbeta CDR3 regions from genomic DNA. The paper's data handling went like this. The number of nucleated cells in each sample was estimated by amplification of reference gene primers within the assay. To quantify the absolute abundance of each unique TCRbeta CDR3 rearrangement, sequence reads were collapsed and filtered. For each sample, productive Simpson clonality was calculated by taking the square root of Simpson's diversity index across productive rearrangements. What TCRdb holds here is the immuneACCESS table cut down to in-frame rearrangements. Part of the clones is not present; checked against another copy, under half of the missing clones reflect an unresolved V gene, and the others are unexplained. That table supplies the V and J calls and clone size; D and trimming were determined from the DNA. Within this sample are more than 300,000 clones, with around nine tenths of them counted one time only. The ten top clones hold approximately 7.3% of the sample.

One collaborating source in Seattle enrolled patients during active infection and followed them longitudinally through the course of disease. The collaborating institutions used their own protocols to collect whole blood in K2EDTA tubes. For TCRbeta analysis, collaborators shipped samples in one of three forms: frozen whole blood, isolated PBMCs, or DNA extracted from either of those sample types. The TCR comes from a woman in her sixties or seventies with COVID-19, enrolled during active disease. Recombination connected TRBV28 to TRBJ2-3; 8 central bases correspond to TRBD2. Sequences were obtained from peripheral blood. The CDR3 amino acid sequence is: CASSFQAGVKTQYF. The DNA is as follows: TGTGCCAGCAGTTTTCAAGCGGGGGTAAAAACGCAGTATTTT.